The rows below give T cell receptor beta chains drawn from one sample of a study of blood T cell repertoires in COVID-19. Generated by immunoSEQ multiplex PCR, the TCRdb table keeps only in-frame clones and is missing some. The sample includes 350,000 to 450,000 clones, 87% of them seen just once. Sequencing used peripheral blood. The receptors were gathered from a woman in her sixties or seventies with COVID-19, enrolled during active disease. The conserved cysteine and the conserved F or W are not part of the CDR3 here.

v_call	j_call	cdr3_aa
TRBV7-2	TRBJ2-3	ASSLELAGNTQY
TRBV7-9	TRBJ2-7	ASSLVSYEQY
TRBV3-1/TRBV3-2	TRBJ2-7	ASRKGEGYEQY
TRBV7-5	TRBJ1-1	ARRKLNRADTEAF
TRBV3-1/TRBV3-2	TRBJ1-1	ASSLQGLNTEAF
TRBV10-3	TRBJ1-1	AISYRGPTNTEAF
TRBV15	TRBJ1-4	ATSRVPGETNEKLF
TRBV15	TRBJ2-7	ATSRDYSHRY
TRBV21-1	TRBJ1-2	ASRRGTDRSHLYGYT
TRBV5-6	TRBJ2-6	ASSLRGSSGANVLT
TRBV9	TRBJ1-2	ASSYNYGYT
TRBV7-2	TRBJ2-3	ASSLGAGGTDTQY
TRBV5-1	TRBJ2-3	ASGQADTQY
TRBV2	TRBJ1-6	ASSVTAGNSPLH
TRBV9	TRBJ2-1	ASSDQPGTGADEQF
TRBV30	TRBJ2-7	AWSGGVQGYYEQY
TRBV11-2	TRBJ1-4	ASSSDYATNEKLF
TRBV4-2	TRBJ2-5	ASSQMSGQGEETQY
TRBV5-1	TRBJ1-5	ASSLDYRGLH
TRBV6-5	TRBJ1-1	ATGGENTEAF
TRBV9	TRBJ2-1	ASSVVVGGADEQF
TRBV6-1	TRBJ1-2	ASSEQAGDGYT
TRBV29-1	TRBJ2-2	SGSRGGGTGELF
TRBV2	TRBJ1-6	ASRGQPNNSPLH
TRBV3-1/TRBV3-2	TRBJ2-2	ASSQGLGTGELF
TRBV30	TRBJ1-2	AWSVLGGHGYT
TRBV6-6	TRBJ1-5	ASSTRDRVYQPQH
TRBV5-1	TRBJ1-2	ASSLDQGNYGYT
TRBV30	TRBJ1-2	AWTPGTANYGYT
TRBV15	TRBJ2-5	ATSRGGGQETQY
TRBV5-4	TRBJ2-5	ASSLDGGAGNQY
TRBV3-1/TRBV3-2	TRBJ2-7	ASSPGYGLFGAYEQY
TRBV30	TRBJ2-2	AWSVGGTTGGELF
TRBV14	TRBJ2-1	ASSQLTGQRQF
TRBV19	TRBJ2-7	ASGGQGYEQY
TRBV5-1	TRBJ2-2	ASSLVLNTGELF
TRBV28	TRBJ2-7	ASSPGGQARDEQY
TRBV5-6	TRBJ2-2	ASTLRKSGGSTGELF
TRBV7-2	TRBJ2-7	ASSLAPGSNEQY
TRBV5-5	TRBJ1-2	ASSLAVPGNYGYT
TRBV12-3/TRBV12-4	TRBJ2-3	ASTLGATDTQY
TRBV19	TRBJ1-1	ASSSRQNTEAF
TRBV12-5	TRBJ1-1	ASGQDSYTEAF
TRBV9	TRBJ1-2	ASTALGGDYGYT
TRBV28	TRBJ1-2	ASRGTGGGYGYT
TRBV2	TRBJ1-5	ASSERTGVQPQH
TRBV5-4	TRBJ2-5	ASSPGQGSVETQY
TRBV15	TRBJ2-2	ATSRVGTGELF
TRBV5-1	TRBJ2-3	ASSFSTGAASSTQY
TRBV14	TRBJ1-1	ASSQVGRGPEAF